Below are 6 T cell receptor beta chains sequenced from a single sample in a study of blood T cells in healthy people across ages. Alongside a J-beta primer mix, a sample-barcoded 5' primer served in a second PCR lasting roughly 7 to 11 cycles. TCRdb re-called the 5' RACE reads with MiXCR, one entry per CDR3 protein. Of 1.5 million to 2 million distinct CDR3 sequences listed, about 39% were seen once; the top ten hold around 23%. The sample was blood. These receptors came from a human donor in good health.

This clonotype has a handful of counts. The chain is built from TRBV14 and TRBJ2-3; D not resolved. The CDR3 has 18 amino acids. The germline V gene has CDR1 SGHDN and CDR2 FVKESK. Trimming took 3 bases from V and 0 from J, leaving 19 bases between them. The CDR3 is CASSHWALQHPSTDTQYF. The CDR3 DNA follows: TGTGCCAGCAGCCATTGGGCTCTTCAACATCCCAGCACAGATACGCAGTATTTT.

This clonotype appeared a few times. This chain uses TRBV4-3 with TRBJ1-2, with D maybe TRBD1 (6 bases). V was shortened by 0 bases and J by 2 bases, with 19 bases between the two germline ends. Germline V gene data show CDR1 as LGHNA and CDR2 as YSLEER. The CDR3 covers 18 residues. The CDR3 coding sequence is TGCGCCAGCAGCCAAGATTACGGGGGGGCACAGCTAAACTATGGCTACACCTTC. Protein: CASSQDYGGAQLNYGYTF.

This clonotype has just a few counts. This chain uses TRBV7-9 with TRBJ2-1; no clear D. The CDR3 covers 15 residues. Trimming stripped 1 base from V and 0 bases from J, with 7 bases between. CDR1 SEHNR and CDR2 FQNEAQ come from the germline V gene (reference sequence). The DNA of the CDR3 is TGTGCCAGCAGCTTAGTACTAAGCTCCTACAATGAGCAGTTCTTC. Its protein is CASSLVLSSYNEQFF.

In its sample, this clonotype was seen a few times. The chain joins TRBV4-1 to TRBJ1-2; the D gene is possibly TRBD1 (5 bases). Looked up from germline, CDR1 is MGHRA and CDR2 is YSYEKL. The CDR3 has 13 amino acids. Deletions cut 5 bases from V and 5 bases from J, with 12 bases between. The CDR3, as DNA: TGCGCCAGCAGCGCCGGGACGCCATATGGCTACACCTTC. Translated: CASSAGTPYGYTF.

V is TRBV29-1 and J is TRBJ2-3; 15 bases map to TRBD2. The CDR3 totals 16 residues. Germline V CDR1 and CDR2: SQVTM, ANQGSEA. With V trimmed by 8 bases and J by 0 bases, 6 bases remained unmatched. The CDR3 nucleotides are TGCAGCTCCGGGACTAGCGGGGGGTATAGCACAGATACGCAGTATTTT. It is translated as CSSGTSGGYSTDTQYF.

The chain uses TRBV11-1 and TRBJ2-1; 9 bases align to TRBD2. J lost 5 bases, V lost 5 bases, and 28 bases had no gene match. The CDR3 runs to 22 residues. Germline lookup yields CDR1 SGHAT and CDR2 FQDESV (reference sequence). The DNA of the CDR3 is TGTGCCAGCAGCACAACCCCGGAAAGTAGCCCCTCCCGACTAGCGGCCCACAATGAGCAGTTCTTC. This encodes CASSTTPESSPSRLAAHNEQFF.